This T cell receptor beta chain comes out of a study of shared clonotypes between healthy human individuals. Profiling relied on immunoSEQ multiplex PCR, and the TCRdb table lists in-frame clones only, not all of them. The profile shows about 2.3 million clones, approximately 95% of them singletons. Germline loops: CDR1 KGHSH, CDR2 LQKENI. V was cut by 3 bases and J by 0 bases, with 18 bases left in between. This CDR3 comprises 18 residues. The source material was naive CD4+ T cells from PBMCs. The sample's subset: CD45RA+ positively selected. The J gene is TRBJ1-3, the V gene TRBV18, with a possible D match to TRBD1 (5 bases). The source of this sequence is a man aged 18 to 30 in good health. Some clones in this sample may be carry-over from other donors' samples. DNA for the CDR3: TGTGCCAGCTCACCCCTTCGTGTCAGGGACTCCTCTGGAAACACCATATATTTT. It specifies CASSPLRVRDSSGNTIYF.